This TCR beta chain stems from a study of shared clonotypes between healthy human individuals. Germline V gene lookup returns CDR1 SGHTA and CDR2 FQGNSA. The CDR3 length is 15 residues. The V gene lost 4 bases and the J gene lost 0 bases, with 10 bases spanning the gap. A deep-level run was used for the assay. Several immunoSEQ plates held equal portions of the genomic DNA taken from each subset. Assay used: immunoSEQ multiplex PCR; TCRdb lists only in-frame clones, some missing. The data show some 2.3 million clones, approximately 93% seen once. The chain has TRBV7-2 and TRBJ2-1; a weak D match, TRBD2 (6 bases). The sequence came from a man aged 18 to 29 in good health. Some clones in this sample may be carry-over from other donors' samples. The sample comprised naive CD4+ T cells from PBMCs. Regarding subset: CD45RA+ positively selected. The CDR3 loop is CASSSTRTSYNEQFF. In nucleotides, the CDR3 is TGTGCCAGCAGCTCGACTAGAACCTCCTACAATGAGCAGTTCTTC.